Listed here is a single TCR beta chain. Its count unrecorded, this clonotype is large (0.1 to 1%) by frequency. Its antigen specificity is not known. From the cysteine up to the phenylalanine, the CDR3 has a length of 13 residues. No DNA was logged. The sample comes from a study of diagnostic markers for celiac disease (dated by TCRdb to about 2020). The data were produced on an Illumina MiSeq. Following TCRdb reprocessing, every CDR3 protein sequence forms one entry, and DNA is not provided. The sample's table lists a count of about 1,100 distinct CDR3 sequences. The biggest ten clones account for 11% of the sample.

The sequence links TRBV12-3 or TRBV12-4 to TRBJ2-7. The sequence came from a human donor. Source material: either unsorted cells or a sorted T cell fraction (not recorded which). The CDR3 protein: CASSFGVGYEQYF.